The TCR beta chain described here comes from a study of T cell changes during pregnancy in multiple sclerosis. Clones were sequenced by immunoSEQ multiplex PCR, and TCRdb holds only the in-frame ones, with some missing. Among 55,000 to 75,000 clones listed, 92% were seen once. Deletions cut 4 bases from V and 10 bases from J, with 19 bases between. In germline, CDR1 is MGHRA, CDR2 YSYEKL. CDR3 length equals 14 residues. The TCR sequence derives from a female donor with multiple sclerosis, enrolled in a pregnancy study. The V and J genes are TRBV4-1 and TRBJ1-2; D unresolved. The material sequenced was peripheral blood, taken after pregnancy. CDR3 residues: CASSPSWERIIYTF. The CDR3 DNA reads as TGCGCCAGCAGCCCCTCGTGGGAGCGAATAATCTACACCTTC.